These 26 T cell receptor beta chains originate from one sample sequenced in a study of blood T cell repertoires in COVID-19. Clones were sequenced by immunoSEQ multiplex PCR, and TCRdb holds only the in-frame ones, with some missing. The sample has some 22,000 clones; around nine tenths are singletons. The material sequenced was peripheral blood. The receptors were gathered from a man aged 65 to 79 with COVID-19, enrolled during active disease.

The chain joins TRBV7-9 to TRBJ2-5; TRBD1 matches at 8 bases. The germline V gene encodes CDR1 SEHNR and CDR2 FQNEAQ (reference sequence). The length of the CDR3 is 15 residues. Trimming removed 1 base from V and 4 bases from J; junction bases left unmatched: 5. CDR3 loop: CASSLENQGAETQYF. DNA of the CDR3: TGTGCCAGCAGCTTAGAGAACCAGGGGGCAGAGACCCAGTACTTC.

The chain couples TRBV19 to TRBJ1-2; 12 bases match TRBD1. Germline CDR1 reads LNHDA; CDR2 reads SQIVND (reference sequence). V gave up 4 bases and J gave up 0 bases; unmatched junction bases: 12. The CDR3 length is 19 residues. CDR3 bases: TGTGCCAGTAGTAGCAGCTCCGGGACAGGGGGCGTTTCTAACTATGGCTACACCTTC. Protein sequence: CASSSSSGTGGVSNYGYTF.

The V gene is TRBV18, the J gene TRBJ2-5; a possible D gene is TRBD2 (6 bases). V was clipped by 0 bases and J by 4 bases, with 9 bases between them. From germline, CDR1 is KGHSH and CDR2 LQKENI. The CDR3 length is 14 residues. The CDR3 spells CASSPPPGAETQYF. The CDR3 DNA reads as TGTGCCAGCTCACCACCCCCGGGAGCAGAGACCCAGTACTTC.

V gene TRBV27 combines with J gene TRBJ1-2; D is possibly TRBD1 (5 bases). There are 15 residues in the CDR3. In germline, CDR1 is MNHEY, CDR2 SMNVEV (reference sequence). Trimming took 3 bases from V and 3 from J, leaving 14 bases between them. The CDR3, as DNA: TGTGCCAGCAGTTTCTCCCTGGCAGGGTACTATGGCTACACCTTC. Translation: CASSFSLAGYYGYTF.

J is TRBJ1-2 and V is TRBV5-6, with 9 bases matching TRBD1. V lost 1 base to trimming and J lost 7 bases; unmatched junction nucleotides: 8. The CDR3 totals 15 residues. Germline V lookup: CDR1 SGHDT, CDR2 YYEEEE. This CDR3 reads CASSLLGQGAGGYTF. In DNA form, the CDR3 reads TGTGCCAGCAGCTTGTTGGGACAGGGCGCGGGTGGCTACACCTTC.

The gene calls are TRBV9 and TRBJ2-5; 9 bases map to TRBD1. J gave up 5 bases and V 4 bases, and 9 bases lay outside the gene matches. The length of the CDR3 is 15 residues. Germline V CDR1 and CDR2: SGDLS, YYNGEE. The CDR3 bases are TGTGCCAGCAGCCCAAGGACAGGGGTGTATGAGACCCAGTACTTC. As protein: CASSPRTGVYETQYF.

The chain has TRBV18 and TRBJ2-1; 11 nucleotides align to TRBD2. V lost 3 bases and J lost 7; bases outside the gene matches: 8. The CDR3 is made up of 16 amino acids. CDR1 and CDR2 from the germline V gene are KGHSH and LQKENI. The CDR3 spells CASSPGLAGGGNEQFF. The CDR3 coding sequence is TGTGCCAGCTCACCGGGGCTAGCGGGAGGCGGGAATGAGCAGTTCTTC.

The chain couples TRBV5-4 to TRBJ1-1; D gene unclear. The V and J ends lost 4 bases and 1 base respectively, with 23 bases between them. In germline, CDR1 is SGHNT, CDR2 YYREEE (reference sequence). CDR3 size: 18 residues. The DNA of the CDR3 is TGTGCCAGCAGCCAGGATACCACCTGGTCCCCTGGGAACACTGAAGCTTTCTTT. Protein sequence: CASSQDTTWSPGNTEAFF.

V is TRBV6-1 and J is TRBJ1-6; no definite D call. This CDR3 has 14 amino acids. V was clipped by 0 bases and J by 6 bases, with 6 bases between them. CDR1 is MNHNS and CDR2 is SASEGT in the germline V gene. CDR3 DNA: TGTGCCAGCAGTGAAGCTGTCAGTAATTCACCCCTCCACTTT. The encoded protein is CASSEAVSNSPLHF.

The V gene is TRBV3-1 (or the pseudogene TRBV3-2), the J gene TRBJ1-4; 9 nucleotides align to TRBD1. There are 14 residues in the CDR3. In germline, CDR1 is LGHDT, CDR2 YNNKEL (reference sequence). V dropped 6 bases and J dropped 8; count of bases not matched to a gene: 7. CDR3 in DNA: TGTGCCAGCAGTTTGACAGGGGGAGGCGAAAAACTGTTTTTT. Translation gives CASSLTGGGEKLFF.

The chain employs TRBV5-1 and TRBJ2-3; 8 bases match TRBD1. The CDR3 totals 13 residues. The junction had 5 bases not matched to a gene; V was cut back by 6 bases and J by 5 bases. Germline V gives CDR1 SGHRS, CDR2 YFSETQ. The CDR3 protein is CASTPGGVDTQYF. The DNA for the CDR3 is TGCGCCAGCACGCCAGGGGGCGTAGATACGCAGTATTTT.

In the case of this clone: The sample holds other DNA sequences that translate to the same CDR3. The chain carries TRBV29-1 and TRBJ1-1; D uncertain. CDR1 and CDR2 from the germline V gene are SQVTM and ANQGSEA. The ends were cut back, 7 bases at V and 1 base at J, with 16 bases in the middle. The CDR3 consists of 14 residues. CDR3 bases: TGCAGCGCGAAAAGGACGGGGAGGAACACTGAAGCTTTCTTT. Its translation: CSAKRTGRNTEAFF. Full variable domain (missing parts from reference TRBV29-1 and TRBJ1-1): SAVISQKPSRDICQRGTSLTIQCQVDSQVTMMFWYRQQPGQSLTLIATANQGSEATYESGFVIDKFPISRPNLTFSTLTVSNMSPEDSSIYLCSAKRTGRNTEAFFGQGTRLTVV.

V usage is TRBV6-5 and J usage is TRBJ1-3; no reliable D call. Per germline, CDR1 MNHEY and CDR2 SVGAGI. The V end was cut by 2 bases, the J end by 0 bases, with 11 bases between. This CDR3 is 16 amino acids long. The CDR3 DNA follows: TGTGCCAGCAGTTACGACTGGGAGAGCTCTGGAAACACCATATATTTT. This sequence encodes CASSYDWESSGNTIYF.

The V gene is TRBV7-2, the J gene TRBJ2-7, with D perhaps TRBD2 (6 bases). This CDR3 has 13 amino acids. V lost 5 bases and J lost 2, with 10 bases in between. CDR1 is SGHTA, CDR2 FQGNSA, per germline. The DNA of the CDR3 is TGTGCCAGCAGCCGGCGCGGGGCCTACGAGCAGTACTTC. Its translation is CASSRRGAYEQYF.

The chain uses TRBV24-1 and TRBJ2-1, with D unclear. Germline-derived CDR1 and CDR2 are KGHDR and SFDVKD. CDR3 length equals 13 residues. Trimming cost V 7 bases and J 2 bases, with 8 bases left between them. The CDR3 spells CATSSAPYNEQFF. Here the CDR3 DNA reads TGTGCCACCAGCAGCGCACCCTACAATGAGCAGTTCTTC.

CDR3 region: CSVEGGGHYNEQFF. The CDR3, as DNA: TGCAGCGTTGAGGGCGGGGGTCACTACAATGAGCAGTTCTTC. The rearrangement joins TRBV29-1 to TRBJ2-1, with 7 positions matching TRBD2. Germline lookup yields CDR1 SQVTM and CDR2 ANQGSEA. V shed 3 bases and J 3 bases; nucleotides not matched to a gene: 5. The CDR3 runs to 14 residues.

This CDR3 is CASSSTFPGQGATNEKLFF. The CDR3 DNA is TGTGCCAGCAGCTCGACCTTCCCCGGACAGGGGGCAACTAATGAAAAACTGTTTTTT. The genes are TRBV7-9 and TRBJ1-4, with 10 bases aligning to TRBD1. Germline V gene data show CDR1 as SEHNR and CDR2 as FQNEAQ (reference sequence). J gave up 0 bases and V 4 bases, and 11 bases lay outside the gene matches. The CDR3 has 19 amino acids.

V usage is TRBV6-5 and J usage is TRBJ2-7; 10 bases align to TRBD1. In germline, CDR1 is MNHEY, CDR2 SVGAGI. The CDR3 is 15 residues long. With 6 bases clipped from V and 2 bases from J, the junction kept 7 bases outside the gene matches. CDR3 sequence: CASRLGQGGAYEQYF. CDR3 bases: TGTGCCAGCAGACTAGGACAGGGGGGCGCCTACGAGCAGTACTTC.

The chain joins TRBV6-5 to TRBJ1-5; unclear D gene. In germline, CDR1 is MNHEY, CDR2 SVGAGI. The V and J ends lost 5 bases and 2 bases respectively, with 13 bases between them. The CDR3 consists of 15 residues. The chain's CDR3 is CASSRAGNGNQPQHF. The CDR3 DNA is TGTGCCAGCAGTAGAGCCGGTAATGGCAATCAGCCCCAGCATTTT.

This chain connects TRBV10-1 to TRBJ1-6; 8 bases map to TRBD1. This CDR3 comprises 13 residues. Germline CDR1 and CDR2: WNHNN and SYGVQD (reference sequence). Trimming removed 7 bases from V and 9 bases from J; junction bases left unmatched: 5. CDR3 sequence (DNA): TGCGCCAGCACGGACAGGGCCGGTTCACCCCTCCACTTT. This gives the protein CASTDRAGSPLHF.

The chain employs TRBV2 and TRBJ2-7; 7 bases line up with TRBD1. Germline trimming cut 4 bases from V and 2 bases from J; bases unmatched to any gene: 2. Germline CDR1 reads SNHLY; CDR2 reads FYNNEI. The CDR3 totals 13 residues. CDR3 region: CASSGGQTYEQYF. CDR3 bases: TGTGCCAGCAGTGGGGGACAGACCTACGAGCAGTACTTC.

V usage is TRBV3-1 (or the pseudogene TRBV3-2) and J usage is TRBJ2-1, with D uncertain. The V end was cut by 2 bases, the J end by 7 bases, with 9 bases between. CDR1 and CDR2 from the germline V gene are LGHDT and YNNKEL (reference sequence). The CDR3 runs to 13 residues. This CDR3 is CASSQKAWNEQFF. Here the CDR3 DNA reads TGTGCCAGCAGCCAAAAAGCATGGAATGAGCAGTTCTTC.

The chain combines TRBV5-1 with TRBJ1-1; the match to TRBD1 covers 8 bases. The germline gives CDR1 SGHRS, CDR2 YFSETQ. The J segment lost 4 bases and the V segment lost 4 bases, leaving 6 bases of the junction unmatched. The CDR3 is made up of 14 amino acids. CDR3 loop: CASSPGQGGTEAFF. The CDR3, as DNA: TGCGCCAGCAGCCCCGGACAGGGCGGCACTGAAGCTTTCTTT.

The V call is TRBV11-2, the J call TRBJ2-7; perhaps TRBD2 as D (6 bases). CDR1 is SGHAT, CDR2 FQNNGV, per germline. The germline V and J ends were trimmed by 3 bases and 3 bases, with 12 bases remaining between them. This CDR3 region has 14 residues. CDR3 protein: CASSFRLVNYEQYF. Written as DNA, the CDR3 is TGTGCCAGCAGCTTTAGACTAGTGAACTACGAGCAGTACTTC.

V usage is TRBV7-8 and J usage is TRBJ2-7; D uncertain. CDR3 length equals 14 residues. Trimming took off 7 bases at V and 0 bases at J, with 13 bases between the two ends. Germline CDR1 SGHVS, CDR2 FQNEAQ. Here the CDR3 reads CASKLNAYSYEQYF. The CDR3, as DNA: TGTGCCAGCAAATTAAACGCCTACTCCTACGAGCAGTACTTC. The full variable domain, completed using reference TRBV7-8 and TRBJ2-7, is GAGVSQSPRYKVAKRGQDVALRCDPISGHVSLFWYQQALGQGPEFLTYFQNEAQLDKSGLPSDRFFAERPEGSVSTLKIQRTQQEDSAVYLCASKLNAYSYEQYFGPGTRLTVT.

This clone was counted once. The rearrangement links TRBV27 to TRBJ2-7, with D tentatively TRBD1 (5 bases). The germline gives CDR1 MNHEY, CDR2 SMNVEV (reference sequence). This CDR3 has 16 residues. V was pared by 5 bases and J by 1 base, with 18 bases between. The CDR3 spells CASSPDTPKGSYEQYF. The DNA of the CDR3 is TGTGCCAGCAGTCCCGACACCCCTAAGGGGTCCTACGAGCAGTACTTC.